The 25 T cell receptor beta chains presented below share a single source sample, sequenced in a study of blood T cells in healthy people across ages (dated by TCRdb to between 2015 and 2016). The library was produced with 5' RACE. Instrument on record: Illumina HiSeq 2500. The second PCR ran for about 6 to 11 cycles and used a J-beta primer mix along with a sample-barcoded 5' primer. TCRdb ran its own pipeline on the public reads, namely fastp trimming at Q25 and MiXCR clone calling, and kept in-frame beta chains. Rows are unified per CDR3 protein, each entry keeping the most common DNA and genes. For this sample the table gives around 670,000 distinct CDR3 sequences, of which 25% to 30% were detected only once. The ten most abundant clones make up 15% to 17% of the sample. The sequenced material came from blood. The source of these receptors is a woman of 80 years or more in good health.

A word on this clonotype: One junction end disagrees with the germline gene, perhaps due to a read error. This rearrangement joins TRBV5-6 to TRBJ2-1; D gene ambiguous. The germline V gene has CDR1 SGHDT and CDR2 YYEEEE. The CDR3 covers 14 residues. This CDR3 is CASSYRSSYNGQFF. CDR3 DNA: TGTGCCAGCAGTTATCGGAGCTCCTACAATGGGCAGTTCTTC.

The V and J genes are TRBV9 and TRBJ1-5; D unresolved. Germline-derived CDR1 and CDR2 are SGDLS and YYNGEE. V lost 0 bases and J 4 bases, leaving 5 bases between the germline ends. CDR3 length equals 13 residues. The DNA of the CDR3 is TGTGCCAGCAGCGTAGCCATAAATCAGCCCCAGCATTTT. As protein: CASSVAINQPQHF.

This clonotype was found a few times. The V and J genes are TRBV7-2 and TRBJ2-2; D is ambiguous. The CDR3 spans 15 residues. Trimming removed 5 bases at V and 5 bases at J, with 15 bases between. Germline assignment: CDR1 SGHTA and CDR2 FQGNSA. CDR3 region: CASSASNGATGELFF. DNA for the CDR3: TGTGCCAGCAGCGCATCGAATGGAGCTACCGGGGAGCTGTTTTTT.

The chain has TRBV18 and TRBJ2-2; a weak D match, TRBD1 (6 bases). Trimming stripped 5 bases from V and 1 base from J, with 11 bases between. The V gene's germline CDR1 is KGHSH and CDR2 LQKENI. CDR3 length: 15 amino acids. The CDR3 bases are TGTGCCAGCTCAAATTTACAGGGGAACACCGGGGAGCTGTTTTTT. Amino acid sequence: CASSNLQGNTGELFF.

This clonotype was observed many times. This sequence joins TRBV9 and TRBJ2-1; D not certain. Trimming pared 0 bases from V and 9 bases from J, leaving 7 bases between. This CDR3 spans 12 amino acids. Germline CDR1 is SGDLS and CDR2 is YYNGEE. The CDR3 DNA reads TGTGCCAGCAGCGTAGGGCCGGGTGAGCAGTTCTTC. Translated: CASSVGPGEQFF.

This clonotype occurred many times. This sequence joins TRBV20-1 and TRBJ2-5, with 11 nucleotides matching TRBD2. Trimming took 4 bases from V and 1 from J; bases not matched to a gene: 5. CDR3 length: 15 amino acids. Germline V gene lookup returns CDR1 DFQATT and CDR2 SNEGSKA (reference sequence). CDR3 protein: CSAKSSGGFQETQYF. The CDR3 coding sequence is TGCAGTGCTAAGTCTAGCGGGGGGTTCCAAGAGACCCAGTACTTC.

Remarks on this clonotype: A single base separates this from a much larger clone, so it may be a read error. This rearrangement joins TRBV7-9 to TRBJ2-1; possibly TRBD1 for D (6 bases). Germline CDR1 and CDR2: SEHNR and FQNEAQ (reference sequence). This CDR3 contains 16 residues. DNA for the CDR3: TGTGTCAGCAGCTTATCCACTAGGACAGCGCACAATGAGCAGTTCTTC. Amino acids: CVSSLSTRTAHNEQFF.

This clonotype came up a few times. The genes are TRBV15 and TRBJ2-5, with D tentatively TRBD2 (6 bases). CDR1 and CDR2 from the germline V gene are LNHNV and YYDKDF (reference sequence). The CDR3 is made up of 18 amino acids. V was pared by 0 bases and J by 11 bases, with 28 bases between. DNA of the CDR3: TGTGCCACCAGCAGAGACCCAATGGGGGGATCAACCGACAATGAGCAGTACTTC. It encodes CATSRDPMGGSTDNEQYF.

This clonotype was counted only a few times. V usage is TRBV7-2 and J usage is TRBJ1-2, with 8 bases identical to TRBD1. This CDR3 is built from 14 residues. CDR1 and CDR2 from the germline V gene are SGHTA and FQGNSA. Trimming removed 6 bases from V and 8 bases from J; junction bases left unmatched: 11. CDR3 sequence reads: CASRDRVKGYGYTF. The CDR3 DNA follows: TGTGCCAGCAGGGACAGGGTTAAGGGCTACGGCTACACCTTC. The full variable domain, with the rest looked up from reference TRBV7-2 and TRBJ1-2, is GAGVSQSPSNKVTEKGKDVELRCDPISGHTALYWYRQSLGQGLEFLIYFQGNSAPDKSGLPSDRFSAERTGGSVSTLTIQRTQQEDSAVYLCASRDRVKGYGYTFGSGTRLTVV.

This clonotype showed up just a few times. One end of the junction does not line up with germline, which may come from a read error. This chain connects TRBV29-1 to TRBJ2-7; TRBD1 aligns across 9 bases. Germline CDR1 SQVTM, CDR2 ANQGSEA. This CDR3 has 11 residues. CDR3 sequence (DNA): TGCAGCGCGGGACAGGGTTACGAGCGGTACTTC. It specifies CSAGQGYERYF.

This chain links TRBV20-1 with TRBJ2-7, with 10 bases that match TRBD1. CDR1 is DFQATT and CDR2 is SNEGSKA in the germline V gene (reference sequence). CDR3 length: 12 residues. Trimming cost V 5 bases and J 5 bases; bases outside gene matches: 3. The CDR3 coding sequence is TGCAGTGCTCCAGGGACAGGGGACGAGCAGTACTTC. Translated: CSAPGTGDEQYF.

The table lists this clonotype with a few counts. The chain recombines TRBV6-5 with TRBJ1-2; D remains unclear. V was pared by 6 bases and J by 4 bases, with 12 bases between. The CDR3 runs to 13 residues. Germline CDR1 MNHEY, CDR2 SVGAGI. CDR3 DNA sequence: TGTGCCAGCAGCTACACAGCGTCCTATGGCTACACCTTC. Its translation: CASSYTASYGYTF.

This clonotype was picked up many times. This sequence joins TRBV12-3 or TRBV12-4 and TRBJ2-5; a possible D gene is TRBD2 (6 bases). V lost 7 bases, J lost 7 bases, and 16 bases lay in between. The CDR3 consists of 13 residues. Here the CDR3 DNA reads TGTGCCAGCATCCAGACTAGGTGGGGGACCCAGTACTTC. Protein sequence: CASIQTRWGTQYF.

This clonotype was picked up many times. V and J are TRBV29-1 and TRBJ1-2, with a weak D call TRBD1 (5 bases). The V gene's germline CDR1 is SQVTM and CDR2 ANQGSEA. This CDR3 has 12 residues. Between the trimmed V and J ends, which lost 4 bases and 2 bases, there was a span of 8 bases. As DNA, the CDR3 is TGCAGCGTTGTAGACAGCAACTATGGCTACACCTTC. It specifies CSVVDSNYGYTF.

The V call is TRBV5-5, the J call TRBJ2-1; 14 nucleotides align to TRBD2. The CDR3 is made up of 16 amino acids. Germline V gene data show CDR1 as SGHKS and CDR2 as YYEKEE (reference sequence). For the CDR3, the DNA is TGTGCTGGCAGCCTGACTAGCGGGGGGGGATACAATGAGCAGTTCTTC. Its protein product is CAGSLTSGGGYNEQFF. Variable domain in full (rest from reference TRBV5-5 and TRBJ2-1): DAGVTQSPTHLIKTRGQQVTLRCSPISGHKSVSWYQQVLGQGPQFIFQYYEKEERGRGNFPDRFSARQFPNYSSELNVNALLLGDSALYLCAGSLTSGGGYNEQFFGPGTRLTVL.

Regarding this clonotype: A clone one base away is much larger, so this may be a read error. The genes are TRBV7-6 and TRBJ2-3; tentatively, D is TRBD1 or TRBD2 (6 bases each). CDR1 and CDR2 (germline): SGHVS, FNYEAQ. The CDR3 consists of 14 residues. CDR3 protein: CAGSRGPSTDTQYF. DNA of the CDR3: TGTGCCGGCAGTCGGGGGCCGAGCACAGATACGCAGTATTTT.

As for this clonotype: A much larger clone lies one base from this, so it may be a read error. V usage is TRBV4-2 and J usage is TRBJ2-5; 7 bases match TRBD2. Germline V gene data show CDR1 as LGHNA and CDR2 as YNFKEQ. V dropped 4 bases and J dropped 11; count of bases not matched to a gene: 16. This CDR3 is 15 amino acids long. In DNA, the CDR3 is TGTGCCAGCAGCCCAGGATCTAGCGGTGACAATGAGCAGTACTTC. It encodes CASSPGSSGDNEQYF.

The V and J genes are TRBV27 and TRBJ2-2, with 9 bases identical to TRBD1. Looked up from germline, CDR1 is MNHEY and CDR2 is SMNVEV (reference sequence). Trimming cost V 5 bases and J 4 bases; bases outside gene matches: 8. There are 16 residues in the CDR3. CDR3 protein: CASSLRDRVATGELFF. Here the CDR3 DNA reads TGTGCCAGCAGTCTCCGGGACAGGGTCGCCACCGGGGAGCTGTTTTTT.

This clonotype was counted at least ten times. The chain uses TRBV4-1 and TRBJ1-4; 10 bases are shared with TRBD1. Germline V CDR1 and CDR2: MGHRA, YSYEKL. The CDR3 length is 16 residues. V was clipped by 1 base and J by 8 bases; unmatched bases: 7. The DNA of the CDR3 is TGCGCCAGCAGCCAAGTTTCCGGGACAGGGGTGGAAAAACTGTTTTTT. This sequence encodes CASSQVSGTGVEKLFF.

A remark on this clonotype: A read error is possible here, since a much larger clone lies one base away. The chain uses TRBV7-9 and TRBJ2-7; TRBD1 matches at 12 bases. V trimming: 1 base; J trimming: 7 bases; junction bases outside the gene matches: 5. The germline V gene encodes CDR1 SEHNR and CDR2 FQNEAQ (reference sequence). This CDR3 is built from 15 residues. This chain's CDR3 is CASSLGGTGGNEQYF. In DNA form, the CDR3 reads TGTGCCAGCAGCTTAGGGGGGACAGGGGGCAATGAGCAGTACTTC.

The chain recombines TRBV20-1 with TRBJ1-1, with D possibly matching TRBD1 (6 bases). This CDR3 is built from 15 residues. The V end lost 4 bases, the J end lost 1 base, and 16 bases lay between the germline ends. Looked up from germline, CDR1 is DFQATT and CDR2 is SNEGSKA (reference sequence). CDR3 loop: CSATPVGGGNTEAFF. The CDR3 DNA reads as TGCAGTGCTACCCCTGTTGGAGGGGGGAACACTGAAGCTTTCTTT.

This rearrangement joins TRBV30 to TRBJ2-1, with 9 bases lining up with TRBD2. The J call may be faulty, since TRBJ2-7 better matches the DNA end. The length of the CDR3 is 14 residues. Germline V gives CDR1 GTSNPN, CDR2 SVGIG (reference sequence). The CDR3 DNA sequence: TGTGCCTGGAACGGCCTAGCGGGGTGTCGGGAGCAGTACTTC. As protein: CAWNGLAGCREQYF.

By share, this clonotype counts as medium-sized. This chain connects TRBV20-1 to TRBJ1-2; no clear D. V was pared by 5 bases and J by 2 bases, with 9 bases between. Germline V gives CDR1 DFQATT, CDR2 SNEGSKA (reference sequence). This CDR3 comprises 12 residues. As DNA, the CDR3 is TGCAGTGCTGCAACAAGGAACTATGGCTACACCTTC. Amino acid sequence: CSAATRNYGYTF.

J is TRBJ1-3 and V is TRBV11-2, with unresolved D. This CDR3 region has 15 residues. Germline V gives CDR1 SGHAT, CDR2 FQNNGV. Trimming removed 2 bases at V and 0 bases at J, with 8 bases between. CDR3 sequence reads: CASSLTLYSGNTIYF. The CDR3 region has the DNA TGTGCCAGCAGCTTAACCCTGTACTCTGGAAACACCATATATTTT.

Comments on this clonotype: This clone may be a read error of a much larger clone one base away. The chain combines TRBV20-1 with TRBJ2-3, with D uncertain. The ends were cut back, 4 bases at V and 8 bases at J, with 16 bases in the middle. Germline V gene sequence: CDR1 DFQATT, CDR2 SNEGSKA (reference sequence). The CDR3 has 13 residues. DNA of the CDR3: TGCAGTGCTAAAGACATGGGCAAGGGTACGCAGTATTTT. It yields the protein CSAKDMGKGTQYF.